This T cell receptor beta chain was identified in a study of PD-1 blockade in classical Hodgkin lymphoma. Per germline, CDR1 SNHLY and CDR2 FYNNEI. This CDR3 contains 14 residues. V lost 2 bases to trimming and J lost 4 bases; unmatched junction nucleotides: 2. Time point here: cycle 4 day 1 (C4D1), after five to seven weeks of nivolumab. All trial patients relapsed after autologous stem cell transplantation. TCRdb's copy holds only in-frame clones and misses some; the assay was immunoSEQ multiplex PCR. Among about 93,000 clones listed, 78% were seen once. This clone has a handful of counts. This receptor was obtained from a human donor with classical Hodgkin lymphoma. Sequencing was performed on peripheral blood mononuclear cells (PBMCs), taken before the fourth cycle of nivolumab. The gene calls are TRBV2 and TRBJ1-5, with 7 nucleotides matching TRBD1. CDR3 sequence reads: CASSEWDRNQPQHF. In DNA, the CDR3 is TGTGCCAGCAGTGAATGGGACAGAAATCAGCCCCAGCATTTT.